The T cell receptor (beta chain) under discussion was sequenced for a study of blood T cell repertoires in COVID-19. The CDR3 is made up of 13 amino acids. V lost 8 bases to trimming and J lost 2 bases, with 12 bases between them. In germline, CDR1 is SGHNT, CDR2 YENEEA. Participants were placed into cohorts based on the clinical history they reported. Repertoires were generated with immunoSEQ multiplex PCR, while TCRdb's copy carries only in-frame clones and drops some. The table records approximately 170,000 clones, around four fifths of them present only once. The sequencing sample was made of PBMCs or T cells enriched from blood (not recorded which). This receptor was taken from a woman aged 45 to 65 who had recovered from COVID-19. The genes are TRBV11-3 and TRBJ2-5; tentative D call: TRBD1 (7 bases). The chain's CDR3 is CASGGTAQETQYF. The CDR3 DNA reads as TGTGCCAGCGGCGGGACAGCTCAAGAGACCCAGTACTTC. Complete variable domain (other parts from reference TRBV11-3 and TRBJ2-5): EAGVVQSPRYKIIEKKQPVAFWCNPISGHNTLYWYLQNLGQGPELLIRYENEEAVDDSQLPKDRFSAERLKGVDSTLKIQPAELGDSAVYLCASGGTAQETQYFGPGTRLLVL.